One and the same sample provided the 27 T cell receptor beta chains below, sequenced in a study of blood T cell repertoires in COVID-19. Profiled with immunoSEQ multiplex PCR; TCRdb holds only in-frame clones, not every one. Of 360,000 or so clones in the sample, 85% to 90% were seen once. Sequencing was done on a sample of PBMCs or T cells enriched from blood (not recorded which). All receptors come from a woman under 40 who had recovered from COVID-19.

The chain has TRBV18 and TRBJ2-2; D perhaps matches TRBD2 (6 bases). Trimming pared 4 bases from V and 7 bases from J, leaving 16 bases between. Germline CDR1 and CDR2: KGHSH and LQKENI. The CDR3 has 15 residues. The CDR3 DNA reads TGTGCCAGCTCACGACTAGGAGATTGGTTCGGGGAGCTGTTTTTT. Encoded protein: CASSRLGDWFGELFF.

Only one count was recorded for this clone. The chain couples TRBV6-6 to TRBJ2-1; D is possibly TRBD2 (6 bases). The length of the CDR3 is 15 residues. CDR1 and CDR2 (germline): MNHNY, SVGAGI (reference sequence). V dropped 7 bases and J dropped 5 bases, with 18 bases sitting between them. CDR3 region: CASTILGLHNNEQFF. The CDR3 nucleotides are TGTGCCAGCACGATTTTGGGACTTCACAACAATGAGCAGTTCTTC.

The chain carries TRBV30 and TRBJ1-4; D is uncertain. Germline values: CDR1 GTSNPN, CDR2 SVGIG (reference sequence). The CDR3 extends over 16 amino acids. Trimming stripped 0 bases from V and 3 bases from J, with 14 bases between. In nucleotides, the CDR3 is TGTGCCTGGAGTGTATTCTTGAGCTTATCTAATGAAAAACTGTTTTTT. Residues: CAWSVFLSLSNEKLFF.

The V call is TRBV14, the J call TRBJ2-3, with 7 bases matching TRBD2. CDR3 size: 15 residues. Trimming cost V 4 bases and J 0 bases; bases outside gene matches: 4. The germline gives CDR1 SGHDN, CDR2 FVKESK. This CDR3 is CASSLRSGSTDTQYF. As DNA, the CDR3 is TGTGCCAGCAGCCTGCGTAGCGGGAGCACAGATACGCAGTATTTT.

This chain uses TRBV6-5 with TRBJ2-7; D is ambiguous. The V end was cut by 6 bases, the J end by 6 bases, with 15 bases between. Germline lookup yields CDR1 MNHEY and CDR2 SVGAGI. The CDR3 consists of 13 residues. CDR3 in amino acids: CASSQTTATEQYF. Here the CDR3 DNA reads TGTGCCAGCAGCCAGACGACTGCGACCGAGCAGTACTTC.

The chain uses TRBV25-1 and TRBJ2-2; D call uncertain. The V end was cut by 7 bases, the J end by 6 bases, with 9 bases between. The CDR3 is 12 residues long. The germline CDR1 and CDR2 sequences are MGHDK and SYGVNS. CDR3 in DNA: TGTGCCAGCACCTCGGGTCCCGGGGAGCTGTTTTTT. This encodes CASTSGPGELFF.

V usage is TRBV15 and J usage is TRBJ2-1; TRBD2 aligns across 15 bases. The CDR3 totals 16 residues. Germline CDR1 is LNHNV and CDR2 is YYDKDF (reference sequence). With V trimmed by 3 bases and J by 9 bases, 6 bases remained unmatched. The CDR3 spells CATSRKGLAGGGEQFF. The DNA for the CDR3 is TGTGCCACCAGCAGGAAGGGACTAGCGGGAGGAGGTGAGCAGTTCTTC.

This clone was counted only a few times. The gene calls are TRBV28 and TRBJ1-5; TRBD1 might be the D (5 bases). CDR1 is MDHEN, CDR2 SYDVKM, per germline. This CDR3 is built from 14 residues. V gave up 5 bases and J gave up 5 bases, with 13 bases separating them. CDR3 in DNA: TGTGCCAGCAGTCAATCCGGGGGTCATCAGCCCCAGCATTTT. This encodes CASSQSGGHQPQHF. Full variable domain (rest looked up from reference TRBV28 and TRBJ1-5): DVKVTQSSRYLVKRTGEKVFLECVQDMDHENMFWYRQDPGLGLRLIYFSYDVKMKEKGDIPEGYSVSREKKERFSLILESASTNQTSMYLCASSQSGGHQPQHFGDGTRLSIL.

This chain connects TRBV7-8 to TRBJ2-2; D is possibly TRBD2 (6 bases). From germline, CDR1 is SGHVS and CDR2 FQNEAQ. The CDR3 consists of 14 residues. Trimming took off 4 bases at V and 6 bases at J, with 12 bases between the two ends. The CDR3 DNA is TGTGCCAGCAGCTGGGGGGTTGGGTCCGGGGAGCTGTTTTTT. Translated: CASSWGVGSGELFF. The full variable domain, completed using reference TRBV7-8 and TRBJ2-2, is GAGVSQSPRYKVAKRGQDVALRCDPISGHVSLFWYQQALGQGPEFLTYFQNEAQLDKSGLPSDRFFAERPEGSVSTLKIQRTQQEDSAVYLCASSWGVGSGELFFGEGSRLTVL.

The genes are TRBV18 and TRBJ1-6; weak D call: TRBD1 (5 bases). This CDR3 comprises 20 residues. Germline V lookup: CDR1 KGHSH, CDR2 LQKENI. V lost 6 bases to trimming and J lost 5 bases, with 29 bases between them. Written as DNA, the CDR3 is TGTGCCAGCTCGTTGACATCAACGGGACTTACAAAAGGGGATAATTCACCCCTCCACTTT. This codes for CASSLTSTGLTKGDNSPLHF.

The chain combines TRBV5-1 with TRBJ1-1, with 9 bases that match TRBD1. V dropped 4 bases and J dropped 4; count of bases not matched to a gene: 14. The length of the CDR3 is 17 residues. Germline CDR1 and CDR2: SGHRS and YFSETQ. CDR3 sequence reads: CASSPLTGGQAGTEAFF. The CDR3 region has the DNA TGCGCCAGCAGCCCTTTGACAGGGGGTCAGGCCGGCACTGAAGCTTTCTTT.

The chain is built from TRBV9 and TRBJ2-3; D is unresolved. The CDR3 is made up of 13 amino acids. Germline values: CDR1 SGDLS, CDR2 YYNGEE. Trimming shortened V by 4 bases and J by 2 bases, and 8 bases separated the two germline ends. This CDR3 is CASSPRVTDTQYF. CDR3 nucleotides: TGTGCCAGCAGCCCCCGGGTCACAGATACGCAGTATTTT.

This clone was detected only once. This chain uses TRBV19 with TRBJ1-3; D gene ambiguous. The CDR3 extends over 14 amino acids. CDR1 is LNHDA and CDR2 is SQIVND in the germline V gene (reference sequence). V lost 6 bases and J 8 bases, leaving 17 bases between the germline ends. The CDR3 DNA follows: TGTGCCAGTAGCGACCGGGCCTCGGAGGACACCATATATTTT. Encoded protein: CASSDRASEDTIYF.

The V call is TRBV18, the J call TRBJ1-1; the match to TRBD1 covers 8 bases. With V trimmed by 1 base and J by 4 bases, 11 bases remained unmatched. CDR1 and CDR2 (germline): KGHSH, LQKENI. The CDR3 sequence is 17 residues long. CDR3 coding DNA: TGTGCCAGCTCACCACTAGGTCCAGGGGGCCAGGGCACTGAAGCTTTCTTT. Residues: CASSPLGPGGQGTEAFF.

The V call is TRBV9, the J call TRBJ2-1; TRBD2 aligns across 7 bases. The CDR3 is 14 residues long. V dropped 3 bases and J dropped 9; count of bases not matched to a gene: 9. CDR1 SGDLS and CDR2 YYNGEE come from the germline V gene. CDR3 nucleotides: TGTGCCAGCAGCGACCAACTAGCGAACGGTGAGCAGTTCTTC. It encodes CASSDQLANGEQFF. Filled out from reference TRBV9 and TRBJ2-1, the complete variable domain reads DSGVTQTPKHLITATGQRVTLRCSPRSGDLSVYWYQQSLDQGLQFLIQYYNGEERAKGNILERFSAQQFPDLHSELNLSSLELGDSALYFCASSDQLANGEQFFGPGTRLTVL.

The gene calls are TRBV29-1 and TRBJ2-1, with 10 bases identical to TRBD2. The CDR3 is 16 residues long. Germline CDR1 and CDR2: SQVTM and ANQGSEA. Germline trimming cut 3 bases from V and 9 bases from J; bases unmatched to any gene: 14. CDR3 region: CSVEGLAGVEYSEQFF. CDR3 coding DNA: TGCAGCGTTGAGGGTCTAGCGGGAGTGGAGTATAGTGAGCAGTTCTTC.

This clone appeared once. This sequence joins TRBV6-5 and TRBJ1-1; 8 positions match TRBD1. Germline trimming cut 6 bases from V and 11 bases from J; bases unmatched to any gene: 11. This CDR3 is 13 amino acids long. Germline V gives CDR1 MNHEY, CDR2 SVGAGI. The CDR3 reads CASSGSQGAGAFF. CDR3 DNA sequence: TGTGCCAGCAGCGGATCTCAGGGGGCGGGGGCTTTCTTT.

This clone was seen a single time. V gene TRBV7-3 combines with J gene TRBJ1-4, with 9 bases matching TRBD1. The CDR3 totals 17 residues. Germline assignment: CDR1 SGHTA and CDR2 FQGTGA. With 5 bases clipped from V and 0 bases from J, the junction kept 7 bases outside the gene matches. In nucleotides, the CDR3 is TGTGCCAGCAGCCCACACCGGACAGGGGCAACTAATGAAAAACTGTTTTTT. Its protein is CASSPHRTGATNEKLFF.

The J gene is TRBJ2-2, the V gene TRBV9; TRBD2 aligns across 11 bases. CDR3 length: 16 amino acids. Germline CDR1 SGDLS, CDR2 YYNGEE. J gave up 8 bases and V 4 bases, and 10 bases lay outside the gene matches. Here the CDR3 reads CASSPGTSGSIGELFF. For the CDR3, the DNA is TGTGCCAGCAGCCCAGGGACTAGCGGATCTATTGGGGAGCTGTTTTTT. The complete variable domain, with remaining parts taken from reference TRBV9 and TRBJ2-2, reads DSGVTQTPKHLITATGQRVTLRCSPRSGDLSVYWYQQSLDQGLQFLIQYYNGEERAKGNILERFSAQQFPDLHSELNLSSLELGDSALYFCASSPGTSGSIGELFFGEGSRLTVL.

This rearrangement joins TRBV7-2 to TRBJ2-1; 7 bases match TRBD2. This CDR3 has 15 amino acids. Losses at the gene ends were 5 bases for V and 1 base for J; bases not matched to a gene: 5. The germline V gene encodes CDR1 SGHTA and CDR2 FQGNSA. Here the CDR3 reads CASSVSGISYNEQFF. DNA of the CDR3: TGTGCCAGCAGCGTGAGCGGGATTTCCTACAATGAGCAGTTCTTC.

The chain employs TRBV6-5 and TRBJ1-6; TRBD1 matches at 10 bases. V lost 6 bases and J lost 5; bases outside the gene matches: 4. The CDR3 loop spans 15 amino acids. Germline V gives CDR1 MNHEY, CDR2 SVGAGI. The CDR3 region is CASRGGTGDNSPLHF. The CDR3 DNA reads as TGTGCCAGCAGGGGAGGGACAGGGGATAATTCACCCCTCCACTTT.

The genes are TRBV5-1 and TRBJ2-1; the D gene is possibly TRBD2 (5 bases). Trimming left V 0 bases short and J 3 bases short, with 13 bases between. This CDR3 comprises 16 residues. Germline-derived CDR1 and CDR2 are SGHRS and YFSETQ. CDR3 amino acids: CASSLVSGRVYNEQFF. The CDR3 DNA is TGCGCCAGCAGCTTGGTAAGCGGTCGGGTCTACAATGAGCAGTTCTTC.

The chain employs TRBV7-8 and TRBJ1-1, with D possibly matching TRBD1 (5 bases). Germline CDR1 is SGHVS and CDR2 is FQNEAQ. This CDR3 spans 13 amino acids. Trimming stripped 7 bases from V and 3 bases from J, with 12 bases between. The CDR3 nucleotides are TGTGCCAGCAACCAGGGATGGGACACTGAAGCTTTCTTT. Protein: CASNQGWDTEAFF.

The chain joins TRBV29-1 to TRBJ2-5, with 8 bases lining up with TRBD2. After removal of 6 bases from V and 5 bases from J, the junction contained 5 bases not matched to a gene. The CDR3 length is 12 residues. The germline CDR1 and CDR2 sequences are SQVTM and ANQGSEA. Written as DNA, the CDR3 is TGCAGCGTCATAGCGGGGAGTGAGACCCAGTACTTC. Translation gives CSVIAGSETQYF. Together with reference TRBV29-1 and TRBJ2-5, the CDR3 gives the full variable domain: SAVISQKPSRDICQRGTSLTIQCQVDSQVTMMFWYRQQPGQSLTLIATANQGSEATYESGFVIDKFPISRPNLTFSTLTVSNMSPEDSSIYLCSVIAGSETQYFGPGTRLLVL.

The rearrangement joins TRBV5-4 to TRBJ2-3; weak D call: TRBD2 (5 bases). Germline loops: CDR1 SGHNT, CDR2 YYREEE (reference sequence). Trimming pared 4 bases from V and 0 bases from J, leaving 12 bases between. The CDR3 extends over 15 amino acids. In DNA form, the CDR3 reads TGTGCCAGCAGCCCCCGCGGGTTTAGCACAGATACGCAGTATTTT. Translation: CASSPRGFSTDTQYF.

V usage is TRBV7-9 and J usage is TRBJ2-1; 7 bases line up with TRBD2. CDR3 size: 16 residues. Germline loops: CDR1 SEHNR, CDR2 FQNEAQ (reference sequence). V gave up 4 bases and J gave up 0 bases; unmatched junction bases: 6. CDR3 residues: CASSSPAGSSYNEQFF. CDR3 coding DNA: TGTGCCAGCAGCTCCCCAGCGGGAAGCTCCTACAATGAGCAGTTCTTC.

This chain links TRBV7-8 with TRBJ1-3; D not certain. Germline lookup yields CDR1 SGHVS and CDR2 FQNEAQ. This CDR3 has 16 amino acids. The V and J ends lost 1 base and 0 bases respectively, with 10 bases between them. The CDR3 DNA sequence: TGTGCCAGCAGCTTAGTGGCAGTCCCCTCTGGAAACACCATATATTTT. Protein sequence: CASSLVAVPSGNTIYF.